The following is a T cell receptor beta chain sequence with its context. Its antigen is as yet unknown. This entry is derived from a study of cytomegalovirus exposure and HLA in healthy donors. Across the study: Both the 120 validation repertoires and the 600 to 750 first-cohort repertoires used the same platform, as reported by a later analysis. General study points: While the bulk of TCR sequences proved rare, some public TCRs turned up in many donors. Researchers reported that a few CMV-associated chains were confirmed in vitro as CMV antigen-specific.

The donors were part of the validation cohort of some 120 subjects. That cohort was separate from the first cohort, which comprised 500 to 850 subjects. Some clones are missing from TCRdb's copy, which holds only in-frame ones; the method was immunoSEQ multiplex PCR. The sample lists fewer than 300,000 clones, roughly 88% occurring once. What was sequenced was PBMCs. The clonotype originates from a woman aged 18-30 years in good health and CMV-seronegative.

CDR3 in amino acids: CASSLRSGAGELFF. Written as DNA, the CDR3 is TGCGCCAGCAGCTTGAGATCGGGGGCCGGGGAGCTGTTTTTT. The rearrangement links TRBV5-1 to TRBJ2-2, with a weak D call TRBD2 (6 bases). CDR1 and CDR2 (germline): SGHRS, YFSETQ. The CDR3 loop spans 14 amino acids. V was shortened by 1 base and J by 6 bases, with 10 bases between the two germline ends.